This entry lists 25 T cell receptor beta chains sequenced from one sample in a study of T cells in Graves' hyperthyroidism and ophthalmopathy (dated by TCRdb to the late 2010s). The method was multiplex PCR. The sequencer was an Illumina HiSeq 2000. Amplification of TCR beta CDR3 regions was carried out from RNA transcripts. For the first round of RT-PCR on the TCR CDR3, the HTBI primer set was used together with the Qiagen OneStep RT-PCR kit. TCRdb trimmed the raw reads at Q25, called clones with MiXCR and kept productive beta chains. Entries that share a CDR3 protein sequence are merged under the most common genes and DNA. The sample yields under 350,000 distinct CDR3 sequences; over 20% were counted once. The leading ten clones occupy roughly 52% of the sample. The sample was blood. Receptors were obtained from a woman aged 45 to 65 with Graves' hyperthyroidism.

This clonotype was detected ten times or more. CDR3 amino acids: CASSEEGAPNYGYTF. CDR3 coding DNA: TGTGCCAGCAGTGAAGAGGGGGCTCCCAACTATGGCTACACCTTC. The chain links TRBV6-1 to TRBJ1-2; 7 bases map to TRBD1. V gave up 1 base and J gave up 2 bases; unmatched junction bases: 4. CDR1 is MNHNS and CDR2 is SASEGT in the germline V gene. CDR3 length equals 15 residues.

In this sample, this clonotype turned up many times. The chain couples TRBV3-1 to TRBJ2-4, with 9 nucleotides matching TRBD1. J gave up 0 bases and V 4 bases, and 4 bases lay outside the gene matches. Germline values: CDR1 LGHDT, CDR2 YNNKEL (reference sequence). The CDR3 runs 16 residues. DNA for the CDR3: TGTGCCAGCAGCCGAGGACAGGGGCTAGCCAAAAACATTCAGTACTTC. This codes for CASSRGQGLAKNIQYF. The full variable domain, rest sourced from reference TRBV3-1 and TRBJ2-4, is DTAVSQTPKYLVTQMGNDKSIKCEQNLGHDTMYWYKQDSKKFLKIMFSYNNKELIINETVPNRFSPKSPDKAHLNLHINSLELGDSAVYFCASSRGQGLAKNIQYFGAGTRLSVL.

This clonotype was seen a handful of times. The chain carries TRBV12-3 or TRBV12-4 and TRBJ2-7; D may be TRBD2 (6 bases). Between the trimmed V and J ends, which lost 3 bases and 1 base, there was a span of 34 bases. The CDR3 totals 22 residues. The CDR3 DNA is TGTGCCAGCAGTTTGGACCCTCTGCGGCTAGCGATAGGGCAGGGAAGGTCCTACGAGCAGTACTTC. Its translation is CASSLDPLRLAIGQGRSYEQYF.

This clonotype was seen more than once but under ten times. This chain joins TRBV9 and TRBJ1-6, with TRBD1 matching 7 bases. Germline CDR1 is SGDLS and CDR2 is YYNGEE. Trimming took 6 bases from V and 10 from J; bases not matched to a gene: 13. The CDR3 covers 15 residues. The CDR3 protein is CASTLHPGTESPLHF. In DNA form, the CDR3 reads TGTGCCAGCACCCTTCACCCCGGGACAGAATCACCCCTCCACTTT.

There are a few counts of this clonotype. The V and J genes are TRBV4-1 and TRBJ2-1; D is possibly TRBD1 (5 bases). The CDR3 covers 14 residues. CDR1 is MGHRA and CDR2 is YSYEKL in the germline V gene. With 3 bases removed from V and 9 bases from J, the gap between germline ends came to 15 bases. The CDR3 nucleotides read TGCGCCAGCAGCCACCCGGGCAGGGATGGTGAGCAGTTCTTC. As protein: CASSHPGRDGEQFF.

The chain has TRBV2 and TRBJ2-5; no definite D call. Germline V gene data show CDR1 as SNHLY and CDR2 as FYNNEI. The V and J ends lost 3 bases and 5 bases respectively, with 13 bases between them. This CDR3 has 14 amino acids. This chain's CDR3 is CASSEVMGQETQYF. The CDR3 DNA is TGTGCCAGCAGTGAGGTGATGGGCCAGGAGACCCAGTACTTC.

This clonotype was recorded many times. The V call is TRBV4-1, the J call TRBJ2-3; D not certain. Looked up from germline, CDR1 is MGHRA and CDR2 is YSYEKL. This CDR3 region has 15 residues. The V gene lost 0 bases and the J gene lost 4 bases, with 11 bases spanning the gap. The chain's CDR3 is CASSQDFSYADTQYF. The CDR3 DNA reads as TGCGCCAGCAGCCAAGATTTCTCTTATGCAGATACGCAGTATTTT.

This clonotype was seen a few times. The J gene is TRBJ2-5, the V gene TRBV10-2, with 9 bases lining up with TRBD1. Germline assignment: CDR1 WSHSY and CDR2 SAAADI. This CDR3 contains 15 residues. V was pared by 8 bases and J by 2 bases, with 9 bases of the junction left unmatched. Here the CDR3 reads CASRRAGQGQETQYF. For the CDR3, the DNA is TGCGCCAGCCGCCGGGCGGGACAGGGACAAGAGACCCAGTACTTC.

With regard to this clonotype: It is likely a read error, because the conserved phenylalanine at the end of the CDR3 is missing. V and J are TRBV5-6 and TRBJ1-2, with a possible D match to TRBD1 (6 bases). Germline CDR1 is SGHDT and CDR2 is YYEEEE. The V end was cut by 1 base, the J end by 6 bases, with 10 bases between. This CDR3 has 13 residues. In nucleotides, the CDR3 is TGTGCCAGCAGCTTGACAGGGAAACATGGCTACACCTCC. This sequence encodes CASSLTGKHGYTS.

The rearrangement uses TRBV12-5 and TRBJ2-1; D remains unclear. V was cut by 1 base and J by 8 bases, with 9 bases left in between. The CDR3 runs 13 residues. Germline CDR1 LGHNT, CDR2 FRNRAP. This CDR3 is CASGLGTRDEQFF. The CDR3 nucleotides are TGTGCTAGTGGTTTGGGGACCCGGGATGAGCAGTTCTTC. Looking up the rest from reference TRBV12-5 and TRBJ2-1 gives the full variable domain: DARVTQTPRHKVTEMGQEVTMRCQPILGHNTVFWYRQTMMQGLELLAYFRNRAPLDDSGMPKDRFSAEMPDATLATLKIQPSEPRDSAVYFCASGLGTRDEQFFGPGTRLTVL.

The chain recombines TRBV10-3 with TRBJ1-1; no clear D. The CDR3 is 13 residues long. With 4 bases removed from V and 2 bases from J, the gap between germline ends came to 8 bases. The V gene's germline CDR1 is ENHRY and CDR2 SYGVKD. Written as DNA, the CDR3 is TGTGCCATCAGTGGAGGACCCAACACTGAAGCTTTCTTT. Translation gives CAISGGPNTEAFF.

There are a few counts of this clonotype. V gene TRBV29-1 combines with J gene TRBJ1-2; D is undetermined. The germline V and J ends were trimmed by 0 bases and 5 bases, with 7 bases remaining between them. This CDR3 contains 12 residues. Germline loops: CDR1 SQVTM, CDR2 ANQGSEA. CDR3 residues: CSVEDIEYGYTF. In nucleotides, the CDR3 is TGCAGCGTTGAAGACATCGAGTATGGCTACACCTTC.

This clonotype was recorded many times. The genes are TRBV20-1 and TRBJ2-3; the D is unclear. The CDR3 has 14 residues. V lost 7 bases and J lost 1, with 15 bases in between. The V gene's germline CDR1 is DFQATT and CDR2 SNEGSKA (reference sequence). DNA of the CDR3: TGCAGTGTTTTAACCCGTGGACGCACAGATACGCAGTATTTT. Encoded protein: CSVLTRGRTDTQYF.

The chain's CDR3 is CASSEETGVGSPLHF. In DNA, the CDR3 is TGTGCCAGCAGTGAAGAAACAGGGGTAGGGTCACCCCTCCACTTT. The genes are TRBV2 and TRBJ1-6; 7 bases agree with TRBD1. Per the germline V gene, CDR1 is SNHLY and CDR2 is FYNNEI. The CDR3 is made up of 15 amino acids. V shed 1 base and J 10 bases; nucleotides not matched to a gene: 7.

This clonotype was detected ten times or more. J is TRBJ2-1 and V is TRBV27; TRBD1 aligns across 9 bases. Germline CDR1 MNHEY, CDR2 SMNVEV (reference sequence). CDR3 length: 15 residues. After removal of 3 bases from V and 9 bases from J, the junction contained 9 bases not matched to a gene. The CDR3 loop reads CASSFEQGAYGEQFF. In DNA form, the CDR3 reads TGTGCCAGCAGTTTTGAACAGGGGGCCTACGGTGAGCAGTTCTTC.

The rearrangement joins TRBV10-3 to TRBJ2-1; 14 bases fit TRBD2. This CDR3 contains 16 residues. Germline V gene sequence: CDR1 ENHRY, CDR2 SYGVKD. Germline trimming cut 11 bases from V and 6 bases from J; bases unmatched to any gene: 12. DNA for the CDR3: TGTGCCGCAGAGACTAGCGGGAGGGGTTCGGTCAATGAGCAGTTCTTC. This sequence encodes CAAETSGRGSVNEQFF.

The table lists this clonotype with a few counts. This sequence joins TRBV28 and TRBJ1-4; D perhaps matches TRBD1 (6 bases). Trimming took off 3 bases at V and 0 bases at J, with 14 bases between the two ends. Germline CDR1 is MDHEN and CDR2 is SYDVKM. The CDR3 consists of 17 residues. Here the CDR3 reads CASSLVQGLATNEKLFF. The CDR3 DNA follows: TGTGCCAGCAGTTTGGTCCAGGGGTTAGCAACTAATGAAAAACTGTTTTTT. Full variable domain (remainder filled in from reference TRBV28 and TRBJ1-4): DVKVTQSSRYLVKRTGEKVFLECVQDMDHENMFWYRQDPGLGLRLIYFSYDVKMKEKGDIPEGYSVSREKKERFSLILESASTNQTSMYLCASSLVQGLATNEKLFFGSGTQLSVL.

This clonotype was detected a few times. The J gene is TRBJ2-5, the V gene TRBV18; 7 bases are a match to TRBD1. Germline lookup yields CDR1 KGHSH and CDR2 LQKENI. The CDR3 runs to 14 residues. Trimming took 3 bases from V and 4 from J; bases not matched to a gene: 5. CDR3 coding DNA: TGTGCCAGCTCACCGGGGACAGAAGGAGAGACCCAGTACTTC. It codes for CASSPGTEGETQYF.

This clonotype turned up a few times. The V call is TRBV5-4, the J call TRBJ2-1; D is perhaps TRBD2 (5 bases). Trimming cost V 2 bases and J 4 bases, with 10 bases left between them. Germline CDR1 reads SGHNT; CDR2 reads YYREEE (reference sequence). The CDR3 loop spans 14 amino acids. CDR3 nucleotide sequence: TGTGCCAGCAGCTTAAAAGGGAGTTACAATGAGCAGTTCTTC. It specifies CASSLKGSYNEQFF. Supplemented by reference TRBV5-4 and TRBJ2-1, the full variable domain reads ETGVTQSPTHLIKTRGQQVTLRCSSQSGHNTVSWYQQALGQGPQFIFQYYREEENGRGNFPPRFSGLQFPNYSSELNVNALELDDSALYLCASSLKGSYNEQFFGPGTRLTVL.

This clonotype has a handful of counts. This chain joins TRBV24-1 and TRBJ1-2; 9 nucleotides line up with TRBD1. Germline CDR1 and CDR2: KGHDR and SFDVKD. CDR3 length: 14 amino acids. V lost 6 bases to trimming and J lost 3 bases; unmatched junction nucleotides: 4. The chain's CDR3 is CATSPQGADYGYTF. The CDR3 DNA follows: TGTGCCACCAGTCCACAGGGGGCAGACTATGGCTACACCTTC.

This clonotype was seen ten or more times. This rearrangement joins TRBV3-1 to TRBJ2-6; D remains unclear. Deletions cut 1 base from V and 2 bases from J, with 6 bases between. This CDR3 is built from 15 residues. Looked up from germline, CDR1 is LGHDT and CDR2 is YNNKEL (reference sequence). The CDR3 is CASSQGGAGANVLTF. For the CDR3, the DNA is TGTGCCAGCAGCCAAGGGGGTGCTGGGGCCAACGTCCTGACTTTC. Based on the CDR3 plus reference TRBV3-1 and TRBJ2-6, the full variable domain is DTAVSQTPKYLVTQMGNDKSIKCEQNLGHDTMYWYKQDSKKFLKIMFSYNNKELIINETVPNRFSPKSPDKAHLNLHINSLELGDSAVYFCASSQGGAGANVLTFGAGSRLTVL.

The V and J genes are TRBV5-1 and TRBJ1-2; tentative D call: TRBD1 (6 bases). Germline CDR1 reads SGHRS; CDR2 reads YFSETQ. This CDR3 is 15 amino acids long. With 1 base removed from V and 7 bases from J, the gap between germline ends came to 17 bases. CDR3 sequence reads: CASSLSDSTWGGYTF. As DNA, the CDR3 is TGCGCCAGCAGCTTGTCGGACAGCACCTGGGGTGGCTACACCTTC.

This clonotype came up a few times. This rearrangement joins TRBV5-1 to TRBJ2-4; D not resolved. The germline gives CDR1 SGHRS, CDR2 YFSETQ. CDR3 length equals 14 residues. V was shortened by 1 base and J by 8 bases, with 13 bases between the two germline ends. The CDR3 nucleotides read TGCGCCAGCAGCTTGCAAGTCCATCGGGACATTCAGTACTTC. This translates into CASSLQVHRDIQYF. Together with reference TRBV5-1 and TRBJ2-4, the CDR3 gives the full variable domain: KAGVTQTPRYLIKTRGQQVTLSCSPISGHRSVSWYQQTPGQGLQFLFEYFSETQRNKGNFPGRFSGRQFSNSRSEMNVSTLELGDSALYLCASSLQVHRDIQYFGAGTRLSVL.

Here the CDR3 DNA reads TGTGCCAGCAGTACCTGGACAGATACTACTAACTATGGCTACACCTTC. The encoded protein is CASSTWTDTTNYGYTF. V usage is TRBV28 and J usage is TRBJ1-2; possibly TRBD1 for D (6 bases). Germline CDR1 MDHEN, CDR2 SYDVKM. The CDR3 sequence is 16 residues long. Trimming left V 5 bases short and J 0 bases short, with 16 bases between.

This clonotype was seen only once. The chain has TRBV24-1 and TRBJ2-7, with D possibly being TRBD1 (7 bases). CDR3 length: 15 residues. The germline V gene has CDR1 KGHDR and CDR2 SFDVKD. Trimming took 4 bases from V and 5 from J, leaving 17 bases between them. The CDR3 region has the DNA TGTGCCACCAGTGAGGGGGGACAGAGAGGGAACGAGCAGTACTTC. Translation: CATSEGGQRGNEQYF.